This passage covers 10 T cell receptor beta chains from one sample sequenced in a study of blood T cell repertoires in COVID-19. Repertoires were generated with immunoSEQ multiplex PCR, while TCRdb's copy carries only in-frame clones and drops some. Seen here are a few hundred thousand clones, more than 75% observed once, and the top ten hold 7.8%. The material sequenced was peripheral blood. These receptors were taken from a woman between 50 and 59 years old who had recovered from COVID-19.

The J gene is TRBJ1-4, the V gene TRBV5-1; D is uncertain. V lost 0 bases and J lost 4, with 10 bases in between. CDR3 size: 15 residues. Germline CDR1 is SGHRS and CDR2 is YFSETQ. CDR3 coding DNA: TGCGCCAGCAGCTTGGGAGGGTATAGTAATGAAAAACTGTTTTTT. It codes for CASSLGGYSNEKLFF.

The CDR3 loop is CASSMTGGVQPQHF. In DNA, the CDR3 is TGTGCCAGCAGTATGACAGGGGGCGTTCAGCCCCAGCATTTT. The genes are TRBV27 and TRBJ1-5, with 10 nucleotides matching TRBD1. With 5 bases clipped from V and 6 bases from J, the junction kept 4 bases outside the gene matches. Germline V gives CDR1 MNHEY, CDR2 SMNVEV (reference sequence). The CDR3 spans 14 residues.

This clone was seen a single time. J is TRBJ1-2 and V is TRBV19; TRBD1 agrees at 7 bases. Germline CDR1 LNHDA, CDR2 SQIVND (reference sequence). With V trimmed by 4 bases and J by 3 bases, 11 bases remained unmatched. The CDR3 length is 16 residues. CDR3 protein: CASSTRTGARDYGYTF. CDR3 coding DNA: TGTGCCAGTAGTACCCGGACAGGAGCCCGGGACTATGGCTACACCTTC.

The V and J genes are TRBV7-9 and TRBJ2-5; no definite D call. Between the trimmed V and J ends, which lost 0 bases and 4 bases, there was a span of 9 bases. Germline V gives CDR1 SEHNR, CDR2 FQNEAQ (reference sequence). The CDR3 spans 14 residues. The CDR3: CASSLARERETQYF. The CDR3 DNA reads TGTGCCAGCAGCTTAGCTAGAGAGAGAGAGACCCAGTACTTC.

This rearrangement joins TRBV27 to TRBJ1-2; 10 bases line up with TRBD1. Trimming took 8 bases from V and 4 from J; bases not matched to a gene: 10. Germline V gives CDR1 MNHEY, CDR2 SMNVEV (reference sequence). The CDR3 is made up of 15 amino acids. Here the CDR3 reads CASARRTGGSYGYTF. CDR3 nucleotide sequence: TGTGCCAGCGCCCGGCGGACAGGGGGTAGCTATGGCTACACCTTC.

Only one count was recorded for this clone. V usage is TRBV14 and J usage is TRBJ2-7, with a tentative D call TRBD1 (6 bases). V was pared by 3 bases and J by 2 bases, with 11 bases between. This CDR3 contains 14 residues. Germline CDR1 SGHDN, CDR2 FVKESK. The CDR3 coding sequence is TGTGCCAGCAGCCAGGGCCAGGGGCCCTACGAGCAGTACTTC. It codes for CASSQGQGPYEQYF.

The chain is built from TRBV4-3 and TRBJ2-7; possible D gene TRBD1, 5 bases. V lost 1 base and J lost 4, with 11 bases in between. This CDR3 has 14 residues. Germline V gene data show CDR1 as LGHNA and CDR2 as YSLEER. This CDR3 reads CASSQVIAGYEQYF. CDR3 nucleotide sequence: TGCGCCAGCAGCCAAGTAATCGCAGGGTACGAGCAGTACTTC.

This clone is a singleton in its sample. V gene TRBV27 combines with J gene TRBJ2-5, with 7 positions matching TRBD2. J lost 5 bases, V lost 3 bases, and 9 bases had no gene match. The CDR3 is 15 amino acids. The germline V gene encodes CDR1 MNHEY and CDR2 SMNVEV (reference sequence). The CDR3 reads CASSFRGRAAETQYF. The CDR3 coding sequence is TGTGCCAGCAGTTTCCGAGGGAGGGCCGCGGAGACCCAGTACTTC.

The table lists this clone with a count of one. This chain uses TRBV7-9 with TRBJ2-3; 8 bases are shared with TRBD2. The V segment lost 3 bases and the J segment 0 bases; nucleotides outside the gene matches: 5. Germline V gene lookup returns CDR1 SEHNR and CDR2 FQNEAQ (reference sequence). This CDR3 spans 16 amino acids. The CDR3 reads CASSFDSGVSTDTQYF. CDR3 sequence (DNA): TGTGCCAGCAGCTTTGATAGCGGGGTTAGCACAGATACGCAGTATTTT. The full variable domain, rest sourced from reference TRBV7-9 and TRBJ2-3, is DTGVSQNPRHKITKRGQNVTFRCDPISEHNRLYWYRQTLGQGPEFLTYFQNEAQLEKSRLLSDRFSAERPKGSFSTLEIQRTEQGDSAMYLCASSFDSGVSTDTQYFGPGTRLTVL.

The V and J genes are TRBV5-1 and TRBJ1-6; D is perhaps TRBD1 (6 bases). Germline V lookup: CDR1 SGHRS, CDR2 YFSETQ. Deletions cut 0 bases from V and 8 bases from J, with 18 bases between. This CDR3 has 17 amino acids. The CDR3 loop is CASSLGTGPTGDSPLHF. CDR3 nucleotide sequence: TGCGCCAGCAGCTTGGGAACAGGGCCCACGGGCGATTCACCCCTCCACTTT.